This TCR beta chain was sequenced in a study of T-cell memory formation after mild COVID-19. TCRdb used MiXCR to reprocess the 5' RACE reads, holding one entry per CDR3 protein. The sample lists approximately 290,000 distinct CDR3 sequences; 15% were seen once. This CDR3 is 15 amino acids long. Unmatched junction bases numbered 2, after V lost 4 bases and J lost 0 bases. The V gene's germline CDR1 is LNHDA and CDR2 SQIVND (reference sequence). Study findings and constraints: Pre-infection memory contained some responding clones, which suggested that cross-reactive memory had joined. Contracting clones, day 15 to 85, had balanced CD4/CD8, and later expanders favored CD4+.

In the case of this clonotype: Its matching antigen is unknown.

The receptor's source is a man between 18 and 35 years old who had mild COVID-19 (a few samples of this study predate the infection). Cell type and time point are not known. Sequenced material: PBMCs or a T cell subset sorted from them (not recorded which). The rearrangement joins TRBV19 to TRBJ1-5; 8 bases agree with TRBD1. DNA for the CDR3: TGTGCCAGTAGTAGGGGGACAGGTAGCAATCAGCCCCAGCATTTT. Encoded protein: CASSRGTGSNQPQHF.